The 13 T cell receptor beta chains listed next were all sequenced from one sample in a study of shared clonotypes between healthy human individuals. Sequencing was performed with immunoSEQ multiplex PCR; in TCRdb, only in-frame clones are kept and a portion is missing. The sample yields over 2 million clones, roughly 94% seen once. The sample comprised naive CD4+ T cells sorted from blood. Subset given: CD45RA+ positively selected. The receptors stem from a young man in good health.

The chain recombines TRBV30 with TRBJ1-1; the D is unclear. V was trimmed by 4 bases and J by 1 base, leaving 16 bases between them. The CDR3 has 15 residues. The germline gives CDR1 GTSNPN, CDR2 SVGIG (reference sequence). CDR3 coding DNA: TGTGCCTGGAAGGTTACGACGGGCCCGAACACTGAAGCTTTCTTT. Protein: CAWKVTTGPNTEAFF.

The chain links TRBV5-4 to TRBJ2-7, with 8 bases identical to TRBD2. CDR1 and CDR2 from the germline V gene are SGHNT and YYREEE (reference sequence). This CDR3 is built from 17 residues. V trimming: 0 bases; J trimming: 0 bases; junction bases outside the gene matches: 8. The CDR3 DNA is TGTGCCAGCAGCTTGGCTCCTAGCGGGCCTAGCTCCTACGAGCAGTACTTC. Residues: CASSLAPSGPSSYEQYF. Full variable domain (outside the CDR3, taken from reference TRBV5-4 and TRBJ2-7): ETGVTQSPTHLIKTRGQQVTLRCSSQSGHNTVSWYQQALGQGPQFIFQYYREEENGRGNFPPRFSGLQFPNYSSELNVNALELDDSALYLCASSLAPSGPSSYEQYFGPGTRLTVT.

Details on this clone: A clone one base away is much larger, so this may be a read error. Other DNA sequences within the sample encode an identical CDR3. This chain uses TRBV5-6 with TRBJ1-2; D uncertain. The CDR3 covers 14 residues. V was cut by 5 bases and J by 2 bases, with 13 bases left in between. CDR1 is SGHDT and CDR2 is YYEEEE in the germline V gene. The CDR3 spells CASSSTAGNYGYTF. The CDR3 DNA reads as TGTGCCAGCAGTTCCACAGCAGGAAACTATGGCTACACCTTC.

V and J are TRBV10-2 and TRBJ1-4; D gene ambiguous. The CDR3 is 17 amino acids. Germline assignment: CDR1 WSHSY and CDR2 SAAADI. Trimming took 1 base from V and 0 from J, leaving 12 bases between them. CDR3 protein: CASSELARSSTNEKLFF. CDR3 coding DNA: TGCGCCAGCAGTGAGTTGGCCAGGTCGTCAACTAATGAAAAACTGTTTTTT.

The chain links TRBV27 to TRBJ2-7; 9 bases agree with TRBD2. V lost 0 bases and J lost 4; bases outside the gene matches: 7. Germline lookup yields CDR1 MNHEY and CDR2 SMNVEV (reference sequence). The CDR3 contains 16 residues. For the CDR3, the DNA is TGTGCCAGCAGTTTATCTCTTAGCGGGAGTCGGTACGAGCAGTACTTC. This codes for CASSLSLSGSRYEQYF.

Concerning this clone itself: This sample includes further DNA sequences coding for the same CDR3. The rearrangement links TRBV27 to TRBJ2-7, with 7 bases lining up with TRBD1. CDR3 length: 14 residues. Germline V CDR1 and CDR2: MNHEY, SMNVEV (reference sequence). V lost 5 bases, J lost 4 bases, and 8 bases stayed unmatched. The CDR3: CASSPRDRIYEQYF. The CDR3 region has the DNA TGTGCCAGCAGTCCCCGGGACAGAATATACGAGCAGTACTTC.

Only one count was recorded for this clone. The rearrangement joins TRBV6-1 to TRBJ1-2, with D perhaps matching TRBD1 (6 bases). Deletions cut 4 bases from V and 8 bases from J, with 20 bases between. The CDR3 length is 15 residues. Germline V gives CDR1 MNHNS, CDR2 SASEGT. CDR3: CASSVGTPNLYGYTF. DNA of the CDR3: TGTGCCAGCAGTGTCGGGACACCTAACCTATACGGCTACACCTTC.

This rearrangement joins TRBV4-1 to TRBJ2-7; 8 bases are a match to TRBD1. The CDR3 is made up of 16 amino acids. The junction had 12 bases not matched to a gene; V was cut back by 4 bases and J by 4 bases. Germline CDR1 is MGHRA and CDR2 is YSYEKL. The CDR3 protein is CASSLMGQGAVYEQYF. CDR3 coding DNA: TGCGCCAGCAGCCTCATGGGGCAGGGGGCGGTTTACGAGCAGTACTTC.

This clone was seen once. The genes are TRBV9 and TRBJ2-1; TRBD2 matches at 10 bases. J lost 6 bases, V lost 0 bases, and 6 bases had no gene match. Germline CDR1 and CDR2: SGDLS and YYNGEE. The CDR3 extends over 16 amino acids. The CDR3 sequence: CASSVATSGGVNEQFF. For the CDR3, the DNA is TGTGCCAGCAGCGTAGCAACGAGCGGGGGGGTCAATGAGCAGTTCTTC.

The DNA for the CDR3 is TGTGCCAGCAGTTACCCCGGACAGGGAGGCTATGGCTACACCTTC. It specifies CASSYPGQGGYGYTF. The gene calls are TRBV6-5 and TRBJ1-2; TRBD1 aligns across 8 bases. The V gene's germline CDR1 is MNHEY and CDR2 SVGAGI. The CDR3 runs to 15 residues. After removal of 2 bases from V and 4 bases from J, the junction contained 6 bases not matched to a gene.

The V call is TRBV7-2, the J call TRBJ2-5; TRBD1 or TRBD2 may be the D gene (5 bases each). Looked up from germline, CDR1 is SGHTA and CDR2 is FQGNSA. The CDR3 extends over 13 amino acids. Trimming took 4 bases from V and 3 from J, leaving 9 bases between them. The chain's CDR3 is CASSWDPKETQYF. DNA of the CDR3: TGTGCCAGCAGCTGGGACCCCAAAGAGACCCAGTACTTC.

J is TRBJ2-1 and V is TRBV29-1; no clear D gene. Germline-derived CDR1 and CDR2 are SQVTM and ANQGSEA. Trimming stripped 3 bases from V and 13 bases from J, with 16 bases between. This CDR3 has 12 residues. The CDR3 DNA reads as TGCAGCGTTGATATGGGCGGAGACTCTCAGTTCTTC. This translates into CSVDMGGDSQFF.

The rearrangement links TRBV6-1 to TRBJ2-5; TRBD1 matches 7 bases. Germline CDR1 MNHNS, CDR2 SASEGT. V dropped 4 bases and J dropped 3; count of bases not matched to a gene: 5. The CDR3 is made up of 14 amino acids. The DNA for the CDR3 is TGTGCCAGCAGTGTGGTAGGGGGCAAAGAGACCCAGTACTTC. Its translation is CASSVVGGKETQYF.